Following are 14 T cell receptor beta chains from one sample sequenced in a study of regulatory T cells in long-lasting Graves disease. Investigators prepared the TCR beta libraries by applying iRepertoire HTBI primers and Arm-PCR of CDR3 regions. TCRdb independently ran MiXCR on the multiplex PCR reads; one entry per CDR3 protein. In the table there are fewer than 500,000 distinct CDR3 sequences, 16% of which are singletons. Time point reported: newly diagnosed GD, antithyroid drugs for less than 3 months. PBMC-extracted RNA yielded the TCR library. The sample was also linked to a second study, of T cells in Graves' hyperthyroidism and ophthalmopathy.

The sequencing used peripheral blood mononuclear cells (PBMCs), collected at new diagnosis, from a patient treated with antithyroid drugs. These receptor sequences come from a man aged 40-50 years with Graves disease.

This sequence joins TRBV9 and TRBJ2-1; the D is unclear. V was cut by 0 bases and J by 4 bases, with 8 bases left in between. Germline CDR1 reads SGDLS; CDR2 reads YYNGEE. The CDR3 totals 14 residues. The chain's CDR3 is CASSVDGRYNEQFF. CDR3 nucleotide sequence: TGTGCCAGCAGCGTAGATGGTCGTTACAATGAGCAGTTCTTC. The whole variable domain, remainder taken from reference TRBV9 and TRBJ2-1, is DSGVTQTPKHLITATGQRVTLRCSPRSGDLSVYWYQQSLDQGLQFLIQYYNGEERAKGNILERFSAQQFPDLHSELNLSSLELGDSALYFCASSVDGRYNEQFFGPGTRLTVL.

In regard to this clonotype: Being one base from a much bigger clone, this may be a read error. DNA of the CDR3: TGTGCCAGCAGCTTTGGAAACTCCTACGAGCAGTACTTC. It specifies CASSFGNSYEQYF. The gene calls are TRBV5-4 and TRBJ2-7, with D uncertain. The CDR3 extends over 13 amino acids. Trimming took off 2 bases at V and 0 bases at J, with 6 bases between the two ends. From germline, CDR1 is SGHNT and CDR2 YYREEE (reference sequence).

This clonotype occurred a few times. V is TRBV5-1 and J is TRBJ2-3; D unresolved. Deletions cut 4 bases from V and 5 bases from J, with 11 bases between. This CDR3 has 13 residues. In germline, CDR1 is SGHRS, CDR2 YFSETQ. The CDR3 reads CASSIGRRDTQYF. Here the CDR3 DNA reads TGCGCCAGCAGCATAGGGCGAAGAGATACGCAGTATTTT.

This clonotype was picked up many times. The chain joins TRBV19 to TRBJ2-1; 8 bases are shared with TRBD2. With V trimmed by 5 bases and J by 6 bases, 15 bases remained unmatched. The CDR3 covers 17 residues. CDR1 is LNHDA and CDR2 is SQIVND in the germline V gene (reference sequence). Here the CDR3 DNA reads TGTGCCAGTAGTCAAAGGAGTGTGGGGACTAGGTCCAATGAGCAGTTCTTC. Translated, it gives CASSQRSVGTRSNEQFF.

The sample holds many counts of this clonotype. The J gene is TRBJ2-7, the V gene TRBV28; 9 nucleotides line up with TRBD1. Germline CDR1 and CDR2: MDHEN and SYDVKM. The CDR3 is 16 amino acids. V trimming: 7 bases; J trimming: 1 base; junction bases outside the gene matches: 11. The CDR3 is CASINSGTGKSYEQYF. In DNA form, the CDR3 reads TGTGCCAGCATCAACTCCGGGACAGGGAAATCCTACGAGCAGTACTTC.

The DNA for the CDR3 is TGTGCCAGCAGCTTAGCGACCGCCGACTCTGGAAACACCATATATTTT. Translated, it gives CASSLATADSGNTIYF. The V gene is TRBV11-2, the J gene TRBJ1-3; D is unclear. V was shortened by 1 base and J by 0 bases, with 10 bases between the two germline ends. Germline V gene data show CDR1 as SGHAT and CDR2 as FQNNGV. This CDR3 is built from 16 residues.

In its sample, this clonotype was seen a few times. The chain couples TRBV10-1 to TRBJ2-7; tentative D call: TRBD1 (6 bases). Trimming pared 0 bases from V and 3 bases from J, leaving 9 bases between. From germline, CDR1 is WNHNN and CDR2 SYGVQD (reference sequence). The length of the CDR3 is 14 residues. DNA of the CDR3: TGCGCCAGCAGTGAGTCGGGACAAGGCTACGAGCAGTACTTC. This translates into CASSESGQGYEQYF.

This clonotype was observed many times. The chain uses TRBV12-3 or TRBV12-4 and TRBJ1-1, with TRBD1 as a possible D gene (5 bases). Trimming took 4 bases from V and 8 from J, leaving 8 bases between them. CDR3 length equals 11 residues. This chain's CDR3 is CASSSYREAFF. The CDR3 DNA sequence: TGTGCCAGCAGTTCGTACAGGGAAGCTTTCTTT.

This clonotype was counted at least ten times. This sequence joins TRBV11-2 and TRBJ2-7; the D gene is possibly TRBD1 (6 bases). Trimming shortened V by 5 bases and J by 5 bases, and 19 bases separated the two germline ends. CDR1 and CDR2 from the germline V gene are SGHAT and FQNNGV. The CDR3 runs to 15 residues. CDR3: CASSPRRDTPHEQYF. The DNA for the CDR3 is TGTGCCAGCAGCCCAAGACGGGACACCCCCCACGAGCAGTACTTC.

This clonotype was observed a handful of times. The J gene is TRBJ2-1, the V gene TRBV9; 10 nucleotides align to TRBD2. With V trimmed by 2 bases and J by 6 bases, 5 bases remained unmatched. Looked up from germline, CDR1 is SGDLS and CDR2 is YYNGEE. CDR3 size: 15 residues. The CDR3 bases are TGTGCCAGCAGCGTCTCGAGCGGGAGGGTCAATGAGCAGTTCTTC. Encoded protein: CASSVSSGRVNEQFF.

The chain joins TRBV12-5 to TRBJ1-1; 9 bases line up with TRBD1. Losses at the gene ends were 5 bases for V and 4 bases for J; bases not matched to a gene: 5. The CDR3 extends over 14 amino acids. CDR1 and CDR2 (germline): LGHNT, FRNRAP. The CDR3 region is CASGTQGASTEAFF. CDR3 DNA: TGTGCTAGTGGTACACAGGGGGCGAGCACTGAAGCTTTCTTT.

This chain connects TRBV19 to TRBJ2-2, with TRBD2 matching 12 bases. The CDR3 has 15 amino acids. Germline assignment: CDR1 LNHDA and CDR2 SQIVND (reference sequence). V shed 8 bases and J 5 bases; nucleotides not matched to a gene: 6. The CDR3, as DNA: TGTGCCAGTGCGACTAGCGGGAGTCCTACCGGGGAGCTGTTTTTT. Translation gives CASATSGSPTGELFF. Full variable domain (remainder filled in from reference TRBV19 and TRBJ2-2): DGGITQSPKYLFRKEGQNVTLSCEQNLNHDAMYWYRQDPGQGLRLIYYSQIVNDFQKGDIAEGYSVSREKKESFPLTVTSAQKNPTAFYLCASATSGSPTGELFFGEGSRLTVL.

The gene calls are TRBV6-2 or TRBV6-3 and TRBJ2-1, with 16 bases matching TRBD2. This CDR3 has 18 amino acids. Germline V gives CDR1 MNHEY, CDR2 SVGEGT. V dropped 6 bases and J dropped 3; count of bases not matched to a gene: 8. The CDR3 DNA reads TGTGCCAGCAGGCCAGGGACTAGCGGGAGGGCCTGCTACAATGAGCAGTTCTTC. Its protein product is CASRPGTSGRACYNEQFF.

V and J are TRBV19 and TRBJ2-1, with unresolved D. Germline V gives CDR1 LNHDA, CDR2 SQIVND (reference sequence). V lost 6 bases and J 1 base, leaving 13 bases between the germline ends. The CDR3 consists of 15 residues. CDR3 bases: TGTGCCAGTAGCCCCCCTGGCATGTCCTACAATGAGCAGTTCTTC. Translation: CASSPPGMSYNEQFF.